Reported below is one TCR beta chain. The CDR3 is 12 amino acids. Trimming stripped 6 bases from V and 4 bases from J, with 9 bases between. These data are taken from a study of T cell responses to AZD1222 COVID-19 vaccine. Only in-frame clones appear in the TCRdb table, and some are missing; sequencing was by immunoSEQ multiplex PCR. This table has 160,000 or so clones, roughly 90% appearing once. This chain uses TRBV12-3 or TRBV12-4 with TRBJ1-1; D is ambiguous. This receptor was obtained from an adult who received the AZD1222 COVID-19 vaccine. Here the sequenced sample was peripheral blood, taken 28 days after the second AZD1222 dose. CDR3 sequence (DNA): TGTGCCAGCAGCCTCCGGAGCACTGAAGCTTTCTTT. Translation: CASSLRSTEAFF.